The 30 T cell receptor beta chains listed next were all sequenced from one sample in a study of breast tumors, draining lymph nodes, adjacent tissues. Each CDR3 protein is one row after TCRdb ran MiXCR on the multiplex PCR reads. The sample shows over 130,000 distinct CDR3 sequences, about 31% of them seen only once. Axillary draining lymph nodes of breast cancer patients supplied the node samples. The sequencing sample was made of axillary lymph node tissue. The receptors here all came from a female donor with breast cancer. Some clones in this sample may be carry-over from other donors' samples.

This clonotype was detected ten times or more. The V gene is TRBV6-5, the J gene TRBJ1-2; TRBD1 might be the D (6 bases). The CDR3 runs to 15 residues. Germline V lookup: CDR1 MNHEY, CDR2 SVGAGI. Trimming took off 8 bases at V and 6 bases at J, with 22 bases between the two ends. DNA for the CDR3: TGTGCCAGCTCCGGGGGGGGCGCCCTCGCTCATGGCTACACCTTC. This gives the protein CASSGGGALAHGYTF.

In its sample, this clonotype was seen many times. CDR3 sequence: CASSVSGGVTDTQYF. In DNA form, the CDR3 reads TGTGCCAGCAGCGTTAGTGGGGGGGTTACAGATACGCAGTATTTT. This chain joins TRBV9 and TRBJ2-3; 7 bases map to TRBD2. CDR1 SGDLS and CDR2 YYNGEE come from the germline V gene. The CDR3 spans 15 residues. Trimming at V came to 2 bases and at J to 3 bases, leaving 6 bases not matched to a gene.

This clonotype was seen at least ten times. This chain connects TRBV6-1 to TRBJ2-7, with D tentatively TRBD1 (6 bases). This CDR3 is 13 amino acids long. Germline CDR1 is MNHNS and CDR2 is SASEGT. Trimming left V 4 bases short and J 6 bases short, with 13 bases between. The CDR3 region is CASSGTGYGEQYV. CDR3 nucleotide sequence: TGTGCCAGCAGTGGAACAGGGTACGGCGAGCAGTACGTC.

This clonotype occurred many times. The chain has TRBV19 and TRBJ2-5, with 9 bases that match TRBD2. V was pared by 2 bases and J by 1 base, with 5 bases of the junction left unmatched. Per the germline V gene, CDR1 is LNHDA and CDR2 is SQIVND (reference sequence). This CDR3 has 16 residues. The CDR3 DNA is TGTGCCAGTAGTATAAGGCGGGGGGGCCTCCAAGAGACCCAGTACTTC. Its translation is CASSIRRGGLQETQYF.

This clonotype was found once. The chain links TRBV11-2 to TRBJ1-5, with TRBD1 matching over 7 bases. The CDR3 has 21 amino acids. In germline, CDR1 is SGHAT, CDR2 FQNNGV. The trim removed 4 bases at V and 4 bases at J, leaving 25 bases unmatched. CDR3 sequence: CASSSRQGGSGAGDMNQPQHF. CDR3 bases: TGTGCCAGCAGCTCCCGACAGGGAGGGAGCGGGGCAGGAGATATGAATCAGCCCCAGCATTTT.

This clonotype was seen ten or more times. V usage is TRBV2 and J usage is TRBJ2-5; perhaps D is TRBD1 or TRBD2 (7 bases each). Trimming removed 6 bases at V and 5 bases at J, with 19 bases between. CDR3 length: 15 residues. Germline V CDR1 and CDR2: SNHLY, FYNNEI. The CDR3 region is CASRQGGGSAETQYF. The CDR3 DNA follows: TGTGCCAGCAGGCAGGGGGGGGGTTCGGCGGAGACCCAGTACTTC.

CDR3 nucleotide sequence: TGTGCCAGCAGTGAAGTTGACAGGGTCACCTTCACTGAAGCTTTCTTT. The encoded protein is CASSEVDRVTFTEAFF. The V and J genes are TRBV2 and TRBJ1-1, with 7 bases identical to TRBD1. V shed 1 base and J 4 bases; nucleotides not matched to a gene: 9. The length of the CDR3 is 16 residues. CDR1 is SNHLY, CDR2 FYNNEI, per germline.

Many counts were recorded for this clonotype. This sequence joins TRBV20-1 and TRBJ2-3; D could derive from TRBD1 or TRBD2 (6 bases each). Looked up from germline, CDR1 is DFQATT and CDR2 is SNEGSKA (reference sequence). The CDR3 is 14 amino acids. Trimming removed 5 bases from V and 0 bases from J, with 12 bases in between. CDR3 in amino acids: CSAYGGKSTDTQYF. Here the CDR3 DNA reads TGCAGTGCTTACGGGGGCAAGAGCACAGATACGCAGTATTTT.

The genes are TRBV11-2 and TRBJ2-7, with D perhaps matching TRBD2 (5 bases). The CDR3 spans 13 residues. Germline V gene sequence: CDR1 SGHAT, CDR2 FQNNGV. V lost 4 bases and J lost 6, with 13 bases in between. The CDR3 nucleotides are TGTGCCAGCAGCTCCGCCCCGCTAGCCGAGCAGTACGTC. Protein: CASSSAPLAEQYV.

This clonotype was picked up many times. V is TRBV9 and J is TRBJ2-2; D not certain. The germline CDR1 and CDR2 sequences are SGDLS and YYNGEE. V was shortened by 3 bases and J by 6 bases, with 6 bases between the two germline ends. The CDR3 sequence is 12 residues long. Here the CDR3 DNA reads TGTGCCAGCAGCGATGGGTCCGGGGAGCTGTTTTTT. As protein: CASSDGSGELFF.

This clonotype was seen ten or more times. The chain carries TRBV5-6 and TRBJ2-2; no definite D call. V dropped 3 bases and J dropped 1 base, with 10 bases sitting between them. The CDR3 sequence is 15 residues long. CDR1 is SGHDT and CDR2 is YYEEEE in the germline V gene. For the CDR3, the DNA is TGTGCCAGCAGCTGGTTAGACGGGAACACCGGGGAGCTGTTTTTT. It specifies CASSWLDGNTGELFF.

Here the CDR3 DNA reads TGTGCCAGCAGCAAGGGACAGGGAGCTGGGGCCAACGTCCTGACTTTC. Encoded protein: CASSKGQGAGANVLTF. The chain combines TRBV2 with TRBJ2-6; 9 bases line up with TRBD1. The V segment lost 6 bases and the J segment 2 bases; nucleotides outside the gene matches: 5. The CDR3 totals 16 residues. Germline V gives CDR1 SNHLY, CDR2 FYNNEI.

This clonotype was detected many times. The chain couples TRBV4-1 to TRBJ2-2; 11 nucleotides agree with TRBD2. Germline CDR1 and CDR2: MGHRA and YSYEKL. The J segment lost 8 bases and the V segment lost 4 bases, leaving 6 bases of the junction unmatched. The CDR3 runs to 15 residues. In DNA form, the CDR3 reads TGCGCCAGCAGCCGGGGACTAGCGGTATTGGGGGAGCTGTTTTTT. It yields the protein CASSRGLAVLGELFF.

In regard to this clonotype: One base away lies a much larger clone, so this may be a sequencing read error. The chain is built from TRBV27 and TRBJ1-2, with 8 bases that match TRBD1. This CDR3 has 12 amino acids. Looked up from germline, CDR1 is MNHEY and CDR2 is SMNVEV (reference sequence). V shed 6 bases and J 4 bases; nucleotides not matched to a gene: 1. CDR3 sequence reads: CASRQGAYGYTF. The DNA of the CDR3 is TGTGCCAGCAGGCAGGGGGCCTATGGCTACACCTTC.

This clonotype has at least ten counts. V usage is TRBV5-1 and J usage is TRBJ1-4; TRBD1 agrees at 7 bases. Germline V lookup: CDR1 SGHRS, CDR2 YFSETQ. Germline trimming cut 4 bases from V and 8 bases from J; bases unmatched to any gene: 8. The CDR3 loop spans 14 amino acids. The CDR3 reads CASSLQGQNEKLFF. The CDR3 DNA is TGCGCCAGCAGCCTACAGGGACAGAACGAAAAACTGTTTTTT.

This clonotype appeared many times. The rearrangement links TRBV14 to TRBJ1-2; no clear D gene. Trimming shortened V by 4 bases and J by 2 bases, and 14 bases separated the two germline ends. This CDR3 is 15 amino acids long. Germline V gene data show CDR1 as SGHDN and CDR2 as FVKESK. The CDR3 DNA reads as TGTGCCAGCAGCCCCCGTGGTGGCAGCAACTATGGCTACACCTTC. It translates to CASSPRGGSNYGYTF. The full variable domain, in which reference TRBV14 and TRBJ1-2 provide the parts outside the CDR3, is EAGVTQFPSHSVIEKGQTVTLRCDPISGHDNLYWYRRVMGKEIKFLLHFVKESKQDESGMPNNRFLAERTGGTYSTLKVQPAELEDSGVYFCASSPRGGSNYGYTFGSGTRLTVV.

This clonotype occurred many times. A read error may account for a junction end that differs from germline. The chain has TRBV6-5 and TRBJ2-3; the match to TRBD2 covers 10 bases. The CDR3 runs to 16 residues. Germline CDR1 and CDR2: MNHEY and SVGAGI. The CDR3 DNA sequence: TGTGCCAGCAGTCACTCGAGTAGCGGGGGGCAAAGTACGCAGTATTTT. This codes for CASSHSSSGGQSTQYF.

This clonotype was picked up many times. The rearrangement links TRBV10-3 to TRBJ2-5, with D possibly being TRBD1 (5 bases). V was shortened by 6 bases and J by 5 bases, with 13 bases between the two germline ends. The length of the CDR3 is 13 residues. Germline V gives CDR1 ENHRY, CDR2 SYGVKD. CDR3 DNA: TGTGCCATCAGACAGGTTGGCGTGGAGACCCAGTACTTC. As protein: CAIRQVGVETQYF.

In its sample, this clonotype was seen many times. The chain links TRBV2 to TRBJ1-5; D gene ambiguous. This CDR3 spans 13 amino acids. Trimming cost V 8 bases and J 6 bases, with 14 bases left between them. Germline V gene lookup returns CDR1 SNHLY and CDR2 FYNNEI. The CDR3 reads CASLKIKGQPQHF. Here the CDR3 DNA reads TGTGCCAGCTTGAAAATCAAGGGTCAGCCCCAGCATTTT.

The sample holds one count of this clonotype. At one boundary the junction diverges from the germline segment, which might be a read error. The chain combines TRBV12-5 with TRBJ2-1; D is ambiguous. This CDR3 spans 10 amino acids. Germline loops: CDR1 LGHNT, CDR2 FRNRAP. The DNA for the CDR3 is TGTGCCAGTGGCCACAATGAGCAGTTCTTC. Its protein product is CASGHNEQFF.

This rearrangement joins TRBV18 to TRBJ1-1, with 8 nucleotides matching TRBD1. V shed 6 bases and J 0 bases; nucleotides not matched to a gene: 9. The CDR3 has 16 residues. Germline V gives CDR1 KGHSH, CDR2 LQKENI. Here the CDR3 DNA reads TGTGCCAGCTCTCCGAGACAGGGGCGAATGAACACTGAAGCTTTCTTT. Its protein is CASSPRQGRMNTEAFF.

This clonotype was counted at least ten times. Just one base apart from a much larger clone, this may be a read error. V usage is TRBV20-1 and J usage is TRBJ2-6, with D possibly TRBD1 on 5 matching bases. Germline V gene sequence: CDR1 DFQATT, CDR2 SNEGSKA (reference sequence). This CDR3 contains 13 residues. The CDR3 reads CSADRPGANALTF. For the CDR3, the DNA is TGCAGTGCAGACCGACCTGGGGCCAACGCCCTGACTTTC.

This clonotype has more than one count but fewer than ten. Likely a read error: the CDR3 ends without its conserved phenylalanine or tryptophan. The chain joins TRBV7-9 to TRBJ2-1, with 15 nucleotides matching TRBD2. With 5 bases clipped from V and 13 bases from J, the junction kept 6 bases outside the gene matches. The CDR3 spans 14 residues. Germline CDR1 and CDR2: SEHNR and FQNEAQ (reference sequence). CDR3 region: CASSPGLAGGEQFL. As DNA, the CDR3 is TGTGCCAGCAGCCCGGGACTAGCGGGGGGAGAACAGTTCCTC.

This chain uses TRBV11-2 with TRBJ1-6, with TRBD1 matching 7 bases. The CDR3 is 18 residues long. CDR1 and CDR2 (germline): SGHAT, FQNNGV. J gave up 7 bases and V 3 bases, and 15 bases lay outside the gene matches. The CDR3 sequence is CASSLGLRSRGWNSPLHF. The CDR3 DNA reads TGTGCCAGCAGCTTGGGTCTTCGGTCCAGGGGGTGGAATTCACCCCTCCACTTT.

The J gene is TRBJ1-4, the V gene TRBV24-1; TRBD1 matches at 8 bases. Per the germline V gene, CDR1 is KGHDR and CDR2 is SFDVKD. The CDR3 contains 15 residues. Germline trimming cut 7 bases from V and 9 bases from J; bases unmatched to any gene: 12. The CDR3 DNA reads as TGTGCCACCAGGACCGGACAGGGAAATGTGAAAAAACTGTTTTTT. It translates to CATRTGQGNVKKLFF.

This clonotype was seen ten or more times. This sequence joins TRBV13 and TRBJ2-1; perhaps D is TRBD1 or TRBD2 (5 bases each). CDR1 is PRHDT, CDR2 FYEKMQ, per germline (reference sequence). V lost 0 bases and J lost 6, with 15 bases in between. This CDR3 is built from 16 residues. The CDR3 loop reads CASSLGGTGGFNEQFF. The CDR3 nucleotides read TGTGCCAGCAGCTTAGGCGGGACCGGTGGCTTCAATGAGCAGTTCTTC. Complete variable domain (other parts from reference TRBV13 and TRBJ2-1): AAGVIQSPRHLIKEKRETATLKCYPIPRHDTVYWYQQGPGQDPQFLISFYEKMQSDKGSIPDRFSAQQFSDYHSELNMSSLELGDSALYFCASSLGGTGGFNEQFFGPGTRLTVL.

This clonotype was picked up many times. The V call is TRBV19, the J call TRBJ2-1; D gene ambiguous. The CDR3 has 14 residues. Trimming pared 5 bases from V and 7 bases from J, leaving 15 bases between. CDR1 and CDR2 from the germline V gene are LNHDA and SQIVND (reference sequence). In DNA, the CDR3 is TGTGCCAGTAGTTCGGGCGGTGGGGTGAATGAGCAGTTCTTC. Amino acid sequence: CASSSGGGVNEQFF.

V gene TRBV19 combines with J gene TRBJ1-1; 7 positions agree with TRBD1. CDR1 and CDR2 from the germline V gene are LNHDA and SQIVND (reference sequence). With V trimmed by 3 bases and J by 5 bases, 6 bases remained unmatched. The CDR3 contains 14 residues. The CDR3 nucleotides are TGTGCCAGTAGTATTAAGGGGGCTAGGACTGAAGCTTTCTTT. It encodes CASSIKGARTEAFF.

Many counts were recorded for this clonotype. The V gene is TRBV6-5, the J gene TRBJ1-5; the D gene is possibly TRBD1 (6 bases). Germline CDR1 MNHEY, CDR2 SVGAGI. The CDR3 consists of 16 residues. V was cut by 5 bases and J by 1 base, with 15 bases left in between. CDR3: CASSHGGGGSNQPQHF. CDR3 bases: TGTGCCAGCAGTCACGGAGGGGGGGGGAGCAATCAGCCCCAGCATTTT.

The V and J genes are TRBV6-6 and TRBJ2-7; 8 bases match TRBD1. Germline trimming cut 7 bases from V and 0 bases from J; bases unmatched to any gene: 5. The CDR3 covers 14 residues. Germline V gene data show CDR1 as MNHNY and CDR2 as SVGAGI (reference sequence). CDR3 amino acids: CASTNRGTSYEQYF. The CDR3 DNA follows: TGTGCCAGCACCAACAGGGGGACCTCCTACGAGCAGTACTTC.